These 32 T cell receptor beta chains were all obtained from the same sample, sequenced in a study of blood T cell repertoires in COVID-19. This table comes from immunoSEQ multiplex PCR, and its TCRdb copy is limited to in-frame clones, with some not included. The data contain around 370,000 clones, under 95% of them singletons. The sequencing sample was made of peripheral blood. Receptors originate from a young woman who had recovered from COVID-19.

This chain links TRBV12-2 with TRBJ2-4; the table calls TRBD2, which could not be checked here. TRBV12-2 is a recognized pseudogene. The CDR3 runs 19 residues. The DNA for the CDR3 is TGTGCAAGTCGCCTCCGGGGACTAGCGGGAATTCTAGCCAAAAACATTCAGTACTTC. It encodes CASRLRGLAGILAKNIQYF.

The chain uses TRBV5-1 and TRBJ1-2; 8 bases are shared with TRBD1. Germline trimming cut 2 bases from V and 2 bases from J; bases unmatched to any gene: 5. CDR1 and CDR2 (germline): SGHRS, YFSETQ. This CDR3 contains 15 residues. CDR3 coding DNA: TGCGCCAGCAGCTTAATGGCAGGGGGCAACTATGGCTACACCTTC. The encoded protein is CASSLMAGGNYGYTF.

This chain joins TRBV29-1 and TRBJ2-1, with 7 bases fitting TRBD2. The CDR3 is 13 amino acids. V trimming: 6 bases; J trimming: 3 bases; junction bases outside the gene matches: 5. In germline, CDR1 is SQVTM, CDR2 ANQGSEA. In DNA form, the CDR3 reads TGCAGCGTCGATAGCGGGTTCTACAATGAGCAGTTCTTC. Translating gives CSVDSGFYNEQFF.

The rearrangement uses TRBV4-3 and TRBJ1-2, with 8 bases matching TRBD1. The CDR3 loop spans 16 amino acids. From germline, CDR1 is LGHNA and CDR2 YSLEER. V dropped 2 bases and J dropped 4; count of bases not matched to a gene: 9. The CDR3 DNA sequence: TGCGCCAGCAGCCAAAGGCAGGACAGGGCGAGCTATGGCTACACCTTC. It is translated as CASSQRQDRASYGYTF.

Here the CDR3 reads CASSYSKGGNEKLFF. CDR3 sequence (DNA): TGTGCCAGCAGTTACTCGAAGGGAGGTAATGAAAAACTGTTTTTT. The chain uses TRBV6-5 and TRBJ1-4; D call uncertain. This CDR3 is 15 amino acids long. Trimming shortened V by 0 bases and J by 4 bases, and 9 bases separated the two germline ends. Germline V gives CDR1 MNHEY, CDR2 SVGAGI.

Written as DNA, the CDR3 is TGTGCCAGCAGCTTAGGGCATAGCATAGAGACCCAGTACTTC. As protein: CASSLGHSIETQYF. The rearrangement uses TRBV7-2 and TRBJ2-5, with D uncertain. Germline V gene data show CDR1 as SGHTA and CDR2 as FQGNSA. This CDR3 is built from 14 residues. V was clipped by 1 base and J by 4 bases, with 10 bases between them. Together with reference TRBV7-2 and TRBJ2-5, the CDR3 gives the full variable domain: GAGVSQSPSNKVTEKGKDVELRCDPISGHTALYWYRQSLGQGLEFLIYFQGNSAPDKSGLPSDRFSAERTGGSVSTLTIQRTQQEDSAVYLCASSLGHSIETQYFGPGTRLLVL.

For the CDR3, the DNA is TGCGCCAGCAGCCGGGCGGGGAATAATTCACCCCTCCACTTT. It codes for CASSRAGNNSPLHF. This chain links TRBV5-1 with TRBJ1-6, with no clear D. This CDR3 spans 14 amino acids. The germline gives CDR1 SGHRS, CDR2 YFSETQ. Trimming took 4 bases from V and 5 from J, leaving 10 bases between them.

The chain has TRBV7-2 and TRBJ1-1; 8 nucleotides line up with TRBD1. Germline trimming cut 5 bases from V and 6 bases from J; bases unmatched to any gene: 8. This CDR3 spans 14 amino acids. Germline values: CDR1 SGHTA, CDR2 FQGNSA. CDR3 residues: CASSAQGAGAEAFF. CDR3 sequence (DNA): TGTGCCAGCAGCGCCCAGGGGGCTGGGGCTGAAGCTTTCTTT.

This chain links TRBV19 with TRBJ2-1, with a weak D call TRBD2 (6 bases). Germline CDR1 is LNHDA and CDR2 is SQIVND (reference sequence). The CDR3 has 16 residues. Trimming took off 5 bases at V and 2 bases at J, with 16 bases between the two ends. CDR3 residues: CASSPPGAGAYNEQFF. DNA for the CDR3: TGTGCCAGTAGTCCTCCTGGAGCGGGCGCCTACAATGAGCAGTTCTTC.

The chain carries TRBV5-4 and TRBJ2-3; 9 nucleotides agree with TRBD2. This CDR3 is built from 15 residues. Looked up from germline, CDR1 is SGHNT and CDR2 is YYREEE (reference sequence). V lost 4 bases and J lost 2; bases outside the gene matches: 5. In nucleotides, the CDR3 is TGTGCCAGCAGCAAAAAGCGGGAGGTCACAGATACGCAGTATTTT. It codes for CASSKKREVTDTQYF.

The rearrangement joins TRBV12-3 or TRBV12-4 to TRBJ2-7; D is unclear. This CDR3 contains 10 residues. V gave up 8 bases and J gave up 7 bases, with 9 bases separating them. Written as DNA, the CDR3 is TGTGCCAGCGATGAGAGAGAGCAGTACGTC. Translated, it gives CASDEREQYV.

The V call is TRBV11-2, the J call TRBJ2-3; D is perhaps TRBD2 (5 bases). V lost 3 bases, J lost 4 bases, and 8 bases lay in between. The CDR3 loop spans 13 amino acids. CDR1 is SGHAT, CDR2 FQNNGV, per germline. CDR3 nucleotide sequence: TGTGCCAGCAGCTTTCTAGCCCCAGATACGCAGTATTTT. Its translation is CASSFLAPDTQYF.

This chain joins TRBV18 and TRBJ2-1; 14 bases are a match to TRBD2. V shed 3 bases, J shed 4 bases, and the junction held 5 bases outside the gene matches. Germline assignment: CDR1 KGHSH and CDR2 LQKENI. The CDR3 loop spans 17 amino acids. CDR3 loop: CASSPPGTSGRYNEQFF. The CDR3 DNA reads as TGTGCCAGCTCACCGCCCGGGACTAGCGGGAGATACAATGAGCAGTTCTTC.

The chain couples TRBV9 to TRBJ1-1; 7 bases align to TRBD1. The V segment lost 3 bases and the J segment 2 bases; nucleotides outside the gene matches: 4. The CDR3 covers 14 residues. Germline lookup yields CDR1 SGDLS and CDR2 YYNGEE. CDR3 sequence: CASSARQGNTEAFF. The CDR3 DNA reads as TGTGCCAGCAGCGCTCGACAGGGCAACACTGAAGCTTTCTTT.

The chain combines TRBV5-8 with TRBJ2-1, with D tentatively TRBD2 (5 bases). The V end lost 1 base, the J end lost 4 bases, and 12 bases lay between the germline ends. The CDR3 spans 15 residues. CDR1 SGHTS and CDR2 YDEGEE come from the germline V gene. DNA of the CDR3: TGTGCCAGCAGCTTGCGGGGTGGGTATTACAATGAGCAGTTCTTC. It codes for CASSLRGGYYNEQFF.

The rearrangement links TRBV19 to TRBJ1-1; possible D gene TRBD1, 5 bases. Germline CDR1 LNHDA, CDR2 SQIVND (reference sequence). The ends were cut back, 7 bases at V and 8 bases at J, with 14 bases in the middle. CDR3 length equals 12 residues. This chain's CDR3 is CASTQDSPEAFF. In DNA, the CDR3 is TGTGCCAGTACACAGGATTCACCGGAAGCTTTCTTT.

DNA for the CDR3: TGCAGCGTTCTTCTTAGCGGGAGTGACTATGAGCAGTTCTTC. Amino acid sequence: CSVLLSGSDYEQFF. The chain couples TRBV29-1 to TRBJ2-1; the match to TRBD2 covers 9 bases. The CDR3 consists of 14 residues. J was trimmed by 8 bases and V by 5 bases; bases with no gene match: 10. Germline V lookup: CDR1 SQVTM, CDR2 ANQGSEA.

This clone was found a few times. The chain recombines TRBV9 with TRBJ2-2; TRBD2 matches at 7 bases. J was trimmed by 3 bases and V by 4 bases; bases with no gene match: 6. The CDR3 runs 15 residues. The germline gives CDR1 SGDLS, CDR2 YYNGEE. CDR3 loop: CASSRGLPDTGELFF. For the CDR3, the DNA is TGTGCCAGCAGCCGGGGACTACCTGACACCGGGGAGCTGTTTTTT.

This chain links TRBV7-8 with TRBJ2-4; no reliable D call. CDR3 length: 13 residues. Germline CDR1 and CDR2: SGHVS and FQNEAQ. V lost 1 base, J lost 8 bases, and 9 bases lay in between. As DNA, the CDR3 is TGTGCCAGCAGCTTAGAGACACACGACATTCAGTACTTC. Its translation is CASSLETHDIQYF.

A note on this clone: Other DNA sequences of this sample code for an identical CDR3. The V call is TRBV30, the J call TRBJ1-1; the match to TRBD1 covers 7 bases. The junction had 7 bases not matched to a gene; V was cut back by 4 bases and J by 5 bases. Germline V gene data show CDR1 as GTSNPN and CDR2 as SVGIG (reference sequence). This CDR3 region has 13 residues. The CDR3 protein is CAWTRDSYTEAFF. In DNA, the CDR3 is TGTGCCTGGACCCGGGACAGTTATACTGAAGCTTTCTTT.

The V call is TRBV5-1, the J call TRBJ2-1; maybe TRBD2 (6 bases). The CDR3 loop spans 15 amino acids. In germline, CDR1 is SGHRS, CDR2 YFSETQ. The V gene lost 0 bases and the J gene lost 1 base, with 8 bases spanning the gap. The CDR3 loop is CASSLVAGSYNEQFF. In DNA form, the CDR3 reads TGCGCCAGCAGCTTGGTGGCGGGGTCCTACAATGAGCAGTTCTTC.

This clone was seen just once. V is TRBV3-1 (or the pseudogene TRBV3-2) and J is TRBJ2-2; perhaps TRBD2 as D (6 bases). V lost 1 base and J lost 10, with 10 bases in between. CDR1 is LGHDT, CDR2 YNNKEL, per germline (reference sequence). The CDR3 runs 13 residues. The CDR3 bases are TGTGCCAGCAGCCAAGGTGGGGGGATGGAGCTGTTTTTT. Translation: CASSQGGGMELFF.

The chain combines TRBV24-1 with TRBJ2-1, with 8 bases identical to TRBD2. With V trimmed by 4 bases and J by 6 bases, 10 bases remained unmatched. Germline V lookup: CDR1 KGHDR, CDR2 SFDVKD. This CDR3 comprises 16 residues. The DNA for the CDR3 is TGTGCCACCAGTGAACGAGCCGGGACTAGTTTCAATGAGCAGTTCTTC. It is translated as CATSERAGTSFNEQFF.

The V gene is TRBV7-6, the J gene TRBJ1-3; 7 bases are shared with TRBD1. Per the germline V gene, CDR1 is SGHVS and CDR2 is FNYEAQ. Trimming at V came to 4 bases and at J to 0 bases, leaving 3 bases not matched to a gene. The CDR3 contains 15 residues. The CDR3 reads CASSSGQFSGNTIYF. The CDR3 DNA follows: TGTGCCAGCAGCTCGGGACAGTTCTCTGGAAACACCATATATTTT.

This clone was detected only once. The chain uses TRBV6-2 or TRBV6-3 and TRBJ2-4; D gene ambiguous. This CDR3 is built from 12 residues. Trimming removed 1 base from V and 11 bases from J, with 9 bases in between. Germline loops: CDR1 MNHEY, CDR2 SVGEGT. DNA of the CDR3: TGTGCCAGCAGTTACTTGGGCAGACTTCAGTACTTC. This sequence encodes CASSYLGRLQYF.

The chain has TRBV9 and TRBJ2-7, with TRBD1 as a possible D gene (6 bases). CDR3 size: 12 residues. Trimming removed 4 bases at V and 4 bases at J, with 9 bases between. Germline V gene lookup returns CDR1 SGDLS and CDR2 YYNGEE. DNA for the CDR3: TGTGCCAGCAGCAGGACAGTTTACGAGCAGTACGTC. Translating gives CASSRTVYEQYV.

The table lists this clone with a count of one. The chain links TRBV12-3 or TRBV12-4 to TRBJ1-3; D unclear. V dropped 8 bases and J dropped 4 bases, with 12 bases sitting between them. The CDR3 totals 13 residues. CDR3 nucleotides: TGTGCCAGCTCTACGGGCGGGGGAAACACCATATATTTT. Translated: CASSTGGGNTIYF.

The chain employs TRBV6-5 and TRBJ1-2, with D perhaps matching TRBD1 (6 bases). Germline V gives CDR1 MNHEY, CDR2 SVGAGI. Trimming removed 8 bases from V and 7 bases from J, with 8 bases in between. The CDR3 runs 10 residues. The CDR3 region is CASSRGGYTF. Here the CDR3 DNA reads TGTGCCAGCTCCAGGGGTGGCTACACCTTC.

DNA of the CDR3: TGTGCCAGTAGTGTTCGAGGTCGGAATTCACCCCTCCACTTT. Translated: CASSVRGRNSPLHF. The chain recombines TRBV19 with TRBJ1-6; D not resolved. Germline lookup yields CDR1 LNHDA and CDR2 SQIVND (reference sequence). The CDR3 consists of 14 residues. Trimming left V 5 bases short and J 7 bases short, with 12 bases between. The whole variable domain, remainder taken from reference TRBV19 and TRBJ1-6, is DGGITQSPKYLFRKEGQNVTLSCEQNLNHDAMYWYRQDPGQGLRLIYYSQIVNDFQKGDIAEGYSVSREKKESFPLTVTSAQKNPTAFYLCASSVRGRNSPLHFGNGTRLTVT.

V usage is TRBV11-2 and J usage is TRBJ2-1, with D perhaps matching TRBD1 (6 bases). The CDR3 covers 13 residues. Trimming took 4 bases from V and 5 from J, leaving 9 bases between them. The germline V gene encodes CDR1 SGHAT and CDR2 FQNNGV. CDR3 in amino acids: CASSWGPDNEQFF. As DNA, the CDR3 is TGTGCCAGCAGCTGGGGGCCGGACAATGAGCAGTTCTTC.

The CDR3 here is CASSVGLQEGRDTGELFF. As DNA, the CDR3 is TGTGCCAGCAGCGTAGGGTTACAGGAGGGGCGCGACACCGGGGAGCTGTTTTTT. The V gene is TRBV9, the J gene TRBJ2-2; D is perhaps TRBD2 (6 bases). Per germline, CDR1 SGDLS and CDR2 YYNGEE. This CDR3 is built from 18 residues. V was cut by 0 bases and J by 3 bases, with 18 bases left in between.

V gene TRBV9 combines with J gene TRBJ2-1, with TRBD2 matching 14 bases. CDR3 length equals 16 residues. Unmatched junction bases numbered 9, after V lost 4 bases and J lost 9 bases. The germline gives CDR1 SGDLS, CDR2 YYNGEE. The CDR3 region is CASSQGLAGGPGEQFF. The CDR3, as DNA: TGTGCCAGCAGCCAAGGACTAGCGGGAGGCCCGGGTGAGCAGTTCTTC. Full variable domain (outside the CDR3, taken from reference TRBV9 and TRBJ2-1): DSGVTQTPKHLITATGQRVTLRCSPRSGDLSVYWYQQSLDQGLQFLIQYYNGEERAKGNILERFSAQQFPDLHSELNLSSLELGDSALYFCASSQGLAGGPGEQFFGPGTRLTVL.